This T cell receptor (beta chain) was sequenced in a study of T cell changes during pregnancy in multiple sclerosis. This table comes from immunoSEQ multiplex PCR, and its TCRdb copy is limited to in-frame clones, with some not included. The sample yields some 93,000 clones, approximately 92% seen once. CDR1 is GTSNPN, CDR2 SVGIG, per germline (reference sequence). This CDR3 comprises 16 residues. The germline V and J ends were trimmed by 0 bases and 4 bases, with 16 bases remaining between them. Only one count was recorded for this clone. The sequence came from a female donor with multiple sclerosis, enrolled in a pregnancy study. The sequencing used peripheral blood, collected after pregnancy. The chain uses TRBV30 and TRBJ1-5; perhaps TRBD1 as D (6 bases). The CDR3 coding sequence is TGTGCCTGGAGTGTTGGTTTGGGCAGGGGAAATCAGCCCCAGCATTTT. Translated: CAWSVGLGRGNQPQHF. Combining the CDR3 with reference TRBV30 and TRBJ1-5 gives the whole variable domain SQTIHQWPATLVQPVGSPLSLECTVEGTSNPNLYWYRQAAGRGLQLLFYSVGIGQISSEVPQNLSASRPQDRQFILSSKKLLLSDSGFYLCAWSVGLGRGNQPQHFGDGTRLSIL.